The 24 T cell receptor beta chains given below trace back to one sample, sequenced in a study of neurological immune-mediated disorders. TCRdb called the 5' RACE reads again in MiXCR, with one record for every CDR3 protein. The repertoire holds some 53,000 distinct CDR3 sequences, with approximately 16% as singletons. The sample comprised PBMCs. The receptors stem from a man in his 60s in good health.

This clonotype has ten or more counts. The chain couples TRBV5-1 to TRBJ1-4; D remains unclear. V lost 3 bases and J 8 bases, leaving 17 bases between the germline ends. CDR1 is SGHRS, CDR2 YFSETQ, per germline. The CDR3 length is 15 residues. In DNA, the CDR3 is TGCGCCAGCAGCTCGGCAGGACGCCGGGGAGAAAAACTGTTTTTT. It yields the protein CASSSAGRRGEKLFF.

The table lists this clonotype with many counts. The V and J genes are TRBV12-3 or TRBV12-4 and TRBJ1-5, with a tentative D call TRBD1 (5 bases). CDR3 length equals 16 residues. V shed 2 bases and J shed 2 bases, with 13 bases lying between them. CDR3 coding DNA: TGTGCCAGCAGTTTATCAGGGCCTGGTGGCAATCAGCCCCAGCATTTT. Its protein is CASSLSGPGGNQPQHF.

In the case of this clonotype: A clone one base away is much larger, so this may be a read error. V and J are TRBV20-1 and TRBJ1-3; D gene ambiguous. Trimming left V 3 bases short and J 5 bases short, with 14 bases between. Germline CDR1 is DFQATT and CDR2 is SNEGSKA (reference sequence). CDR3 length: 14 residues. CDR3 region: CSASNRFARNTIYF. The CDR3 DNA is TGCAGTGCTAGTAACCGATTCGCTAGAAACACCATATATTTT.

The sample holds many counts of this clonotype. This chain connects TRBV7-6 to TRBJ1-5; D uncertain. The CDR3 runs to 15 residues. Deletions cut 3 bases from V and 0 bases from J, with 9 bases between. Germline V lookup: CDR1 SGHVS, CDR2 FNYEAQ. As DNA, the CDR3 is TGTGCCAGCAGCTTGGACGGGAATAGCAATCAGCCCCAGCATTTT. This codes for CASSLDGNSNQPQHF.

This clonotype was seen many times. The V call is TRBV13, the J call TRBJ2-7, with 12 bases matching TRBD2. V shed 4 bases, J shed 6 bases, and the junction held 13 bases outside the gene matches. Germline V gene lookup returns CDR1 PRHDT and CDR2 FYEKMQ (reference sequence). The CDR3 contains 17 residues. The CDR3 DNA sequence: TGTGCCAGCAGCTACGGACTAGCGGGATTGCCCTACTCCGAGCAGTACTTC. It yields the protein CASSYGLAGLPYSEQYF.

This clonotype was counted ten times or more. The genes are TRBV28 and TRBJ2-7, with D maybe TRBD1 (5 bases). Germline V gene lookup returns CDR1 MDHEN and CDR2 SYDVKM. CDR3 length equals 16 residues. V was pared by 4 bases and J by 3 bases, with 19 bases between. The chain's CDR3 is CASSSQHRPPLYEQYF. The CDR3, as DNA: TGTGCCAGCAGTTCGCAACACAGGCCGCCTCTCTACGAGCAGTACTTC.

This clonotype was detected ten times or more. V gene TRBV12-3 or TRBV12-4 combines with J gene TRBJ1-1; D not resolved. This CDR3 has 15 amino acids. Trimming removed 7 bases at V and 0 bases at J, with 15 bases between. CDR3 in DNA: TGTGCCAGCATCCGAACGGGGAGGATGAACACTGAAGCTTTCTTT. Its protein is CASIRTGRMNTEAFF.

This clonotype has ten or more counts. This sequence joins TRBV4-1 and TRBJ2-1, with 8 bases matching TRBD2. The CDR3 has 15 residues. Trimming took 1 base from V and 6 from J; bases not matched to a gene: 5. Germline V gene sequence: CDR1 MGHRA, CDR2 YSYEKL. DNA of the CDR3: TGCGCCAGCAGCCAAGGGGGACTAGGGGGCAATGAGCAGTTCTTC. It specifies CASSQGGLGGNEQFF.

This clonotype was recorded at least ten times. The chain couples TRBV7-2 to TRBJ2-5; 8 bases match TRBD2. CDR3 length equals 16 residues. V shed 2 bases and J 2 bases; nucleotides not matched to a gene: 7. The germline V gene encodes CDR1 SGHTA and CDR2 FQGNSA. The CDR3 sequence: CASSLLGLGFQETQYF. CDR3 nucleotides: TGTGCCAGCAGCTTACTGGGACTAGGGTTTCAAGAGACCCAGTACTTC.

This clonotype has at least ten counts. V is TRBV3-1 and J is TRBJ2-1; 8 bases line up with TRBD2. Losses at the gene ends were 4 bases for V and 3 bases for J; bases not matched to a gene: 5. The CDR3 has 15 amino acids. Germline V CDR1 and CDR2: LGHDT, YNNKEL (reference sequence). This chain's CDR3 is CASSPLAGFYNEQFF. The CDR3 DNA reads TGTGCCAGCAGCCCTTTAGCGGGATTCTACAATGAGCAGTTCTTC.

As to this clonotype: A read error may be the cause here, since a much bigger clone is one base away. This chain joins TRBV5-4 and TRBJ1-4; no definite D call. CDR3 length: 15 amino acids. CDR1 is SGHNT, CDR2 YYREEE, per germline (reference sequence). Between the trimmed V and J ends, which lost 0 bases and 8 bases, there was a span of 14 bases. The CDR3 here is CASSLVQWREEKLFF. CDR3 DNA sequence: TGTGCCAGCAGCTTGGTCCAGTGGAGAGAAGAAAAACTGTTTTTT.

The J gene is TRBJ2-7, the V gene TRBV28; 9 bases map to TRBD1. Trimming took 6 bases from V and 10 from J; bases not matched to a gene: 10. CDR3 length: 13 residues. Per the germline V gene, CDR1 is MDHEN and CDR2 is SYDVKM. CDR3 residues: CASRTGGAYGQYF. Written as DNA, the CDR3 is TGTGCCAGCAGGACAGGGGGGGCTTACGGTCAGTACTTC. Using reference TRBV28 and TRBJ2-7 for the parts outside the CDR3, the full variable domain is DVKVTQSSRYLVKRTGEKVFLECVQDMDHENMFWYRQDPGLGLRLIYFSYDVKMKEKGDIPEGYSVSREKKERFSLILESASTNQTSMYLCASRTGGAYGQYFGPGTRLTVT.

The chain recombines TRBV5-1 with TRBJ2-2; 10 bases match TRBD2. The CDR3 runs 17 residues. Per germline, CDR1 SGHRS and CDR2 YFSETQ. V gave up 0 bases and J gave up 0 bases; unmatched junction bases: 2. This chain's CDR3 is CASSLGLAGPNTGELFF. CDR3 bases: TGCGCCAGCAGCTTGGGACTAGCGGGCCCGAACACCGGGGAGCTGTTTTTT.

This clonotype was detected ten times or more. V and J are TRBV28 and TRBJ1-2, with 7 bases identical to TRBD1. V lost 10 bases to trimming and J lost 4 bases; unmatched junction nucleotides: 12. This CDR3 is built from 14 residues. Per germline, CDR1 MDHEN and CDR2 SYDVKM. The CDR3 DNA reads as TGTGCCACCGAAACTTCAGGGGGGCTCTATGGCTACACCTTC. This codes for CATETSGGLYGYTF.

This clonotype was observed at least ten times. The V gene is TRBV5-1, the J gene TRBJ1-5, with a tentative D call TRBD1 (5 bases). This CDR3 spans 13 amino acids. V gave up 3 bases and J gave up 4 bases, with 8 bases separating them. The germline V gene has CDR1 SGHRS and CDR2 YFSETQ. CDR3 sequence: CASSSQGNQPQHF. The CDR3 DNA reads TGCGCCAGCAGCTCCCAGGGTAATCAGCCCCAGCATTTT.

In this sample, this clonotype turned up many times. The V and J genes are TRBV6-6 and TRBJ2-3, with TRBD2 matching over 13 bases. The length of the CDR3 is 16 residues. Per germline, CDR1 MNHNY and CDR2 SVGAGI (reference sequence). The J segment lost 2 bases and the V segment lost 2 bases, leaving 1 base of the junction unmatched. The CDR3 sequence: CASSYGTSGDTDTQYF. CDR3 coding DNA: TGTGCCAGCAGTTACGGGACTAGCGGGGACACAGATACGCAGTATTTT.

This clonotype has at least ten counts. CDR3 sequence reads: CASSYSGRAGETQYF. CDR3 bases: TGTGCCAGCAGCTATAGCGGGAGGGCCGGGGAGACCCAGTACTTC. The rearrangement joins TRBV7-2 to TRBJ2-5; TRBD2 agrees at 11 bases. This CDR3 spans 15 amino acids. The trim removed 4 bases at V and 5 bases at J, leaving 6 bases unmatched. CDR1 and CDR2 (germline): SGHTA, FQGNSA. The complete variable domain, with remaining parts taken from reference TRBV7-2 and TRBJ2-5, reads GAGVSQSPSNKVTEKGKDVELRCDPISGHTALYWYRQSLGQGLEFLIYFQGNSAPDKSGLPSDRFSAERTGGSVSTLTIQRTQQEDSAVYLCASSYSGRAGETQYFGPGTRLLVL.

This clonotype turned up a few times. The V gene is TRBV20-1, the J gene TRBJ2-3; D uncertain. The germline V gene has CDR1 DFQATT and CDR2 SNEGSKA (reference sequence). Trimming took 1 base from V and 0 from J, leaving 20 bases between them. The CDR3 consists of 18 residues. CDR3 DNA sequence: TGCAGTGCTAGAGTCCCTAATAGGGCGTCTTCTAGCACAGATACGCAGTATTTT. Its translation: CSARVPNRASSSTDTQYF.

This clonotype was seen at least ten times. This chain joins TRBV12-3 or TRBV12-4 and TRBJ1-3; D unclear. The V end lost 4 bases, the J end lost 9 bases, and 7 bases lay between the germline ends. The CDR3 runs to 11 residues. The CDR3 DNA reads TGTGCCAGCAGTTCAGTGGGCACCATATATTTT. Translated: CASSSVGTIYF.

The table lists this clonotype with many counts. The rearrangement joins TRBV5-8 to TRBJ1-4, with D perhaps matching TRBD1 (5 bases). Trimming took off 2 bases at V and 7 bases at J, with 18 bases between the two ends. The CDR3 extends over 16 amino acids. CDR1 and CDR2 from the germline V gene are SGHTS and YDEGEE. Here the CDR3 reads CASSFEGLAGGEKLFF. The CDR3 DNA reads as TGTGCCAGCAGCTTCGAGGGCTTGGCCGGGGGTGAAAAACTGTTTTTT.

Only a few counts were recorded for this clonotype. J is TRBJ2-7 and V is TRBV5-1, with 12 bases lining up with TRBD2. The junction had 7 bases not matched to a gene; V was cut back by 4 bases and J by 5 bases. The length of the CDR3 is 15 residues. CDR1 and CDR2 (germline): SGHRS, YFSETQ. In nucleotides, the CDR3 is TGCGCCAGCAGCCCTCCACTAGCGGGAGGACACGAGCAGTACTTC. This gives the protein CASSPPLAGGHEQYF. The whole variable domain, filled in from reference TRBV5-1 and TRBJ2-7, reads KAGVTQTPRYLIKTRGQQVTLSCSPISGHRSVSWYQQTPGQGLQFLFEYFSETQRNKGNFPGRFSGRQFSNSRSEMNVSTLELGDSALYLCASSPPLAGGHEQYFGPGTRLTVT.

In its sample, this clonotype was seen many times. The chain uses TRBV2 and TRBJ1-5; D is unclear. Germline V gene sequence: CDR1 SNHLY, CDR2 FYNNEI. V lost 5 bases to trimming and J lost 7 bases, with 12 bases between them. The CDR3 is 13 amino acids. CDR3 in amino acids: CASSWTITQPQHF. CDR3 sequence (DNA): TGTGCCAGCAGTTGGACGATCACCCAGCCCCAGCATTTT.

This clonotype was observed at least ten times. The gene calls are TRBV10-3 and TRBJ2-5, with D hard to call. Per the germline V gene, CDR1 is ENHRY and CDR2 is SYGVKD. V gave up 6 bases and J gave up 5 bases, with 16 bases separating them. This CDR3 spans 14 amino acids. Written as DNA, the CDR3 is TGTGCCATCAGAGACCGATCCACGGACGAGACCCAGTACTTC. The encoded protein is CAIRDRSTDETQYF.

This clonotype was recorded many times. The chain couples TRBV5-1 to TRBJ2-1, with D unclear. The CDR3 runs to 15 residues. Trimming stripped 2 bases from V and 0 bases from J, with 9 bases between. Germline values: CDR1 SGHRS, CDR2 YFSETQ. As DNA, the CDR3 is TGCGCCAGCAGCTTCGGCGGCCTCTCCTACAATGAGCAGTTCTTC. It encodes CASSFGGLSYNEQFF.